A single sample is the source of the 3 T cell receptor beta chains below, sequenced in a study of technical replicates of blood from a few donors. Here immunoSEQ multiplex PCR was the method, and the copy in TCRdb shows in-frame clones only, minus some. The table lists 80,000 to 95,000 clones, around 90% of them singletons. Sequencing was done on a sample of T cells isolated from PBMCs. The receptors were gathered from a human donor in good health.

V and J are TRBV4-2 and TRBJ1-6, with TRBD1 as a possible D gene (6 bases). CDR3 length equals 16 residues. Germline V CDR1 and CDR2: LGHNA, YNFKEQ. V was shortened by 2 bases and J by 9 bases, with 17 bases between the two germline ends. The CDR3, as DNA: TGTGCCAGCAGCCAAACTGACGGGGAGGGGGGTTCACCCCTCCACTTT. Protein product: CASSQTDGEGGSPLHF.

The rearrangement links TRBV15 to TRBJ2-7, with 9 bases fitting TRBD2. The CDR3 consists of 15 residues. The V gene's germline CDR1 is LNHNV and CDR2 YYDKDF (reference sequence). After removal of 4 bases from V and 2 bases from J, the junction contained 6 bases not matched to a gene. The chain's CDR3 is CATSTSASGTYEQYF. DNA of the CDR3: TGTGCCACCAGCACTTCGGCTAGCGGGACCTACGAGCAGTACTTC.

The chain joins TRBV15 to TRBJ1-5; D not certain. Germline CDR1 LNHNV, CDR2 YYDKDF (reference sequence). The CDR3 loop spans 14 amino acids. The germline V and J ends were trimmed by 7 bases and 5 bases, with 15 bases remaining between them. The CDR3 sequence: CATTDIVPHQPQHF. CDR3 nucleotide sequence: TGTGCCACCACCGACATTGTTCCACATCAGCCCCAGCATTTT. Looking up the rest from reference TRBV15 and TRBJ1-5 gives the full variable domain: DAMVIQNPRYQVTQFGKPVTLSCSQTLNHNVMYWYQQKSSQAPKLLFHYYDKDFNNEADTPDNFQSRRPNTSFCFLDIRSPGLGDTAMYLCATTDIVPHQPQHFGDGTRLSIL.